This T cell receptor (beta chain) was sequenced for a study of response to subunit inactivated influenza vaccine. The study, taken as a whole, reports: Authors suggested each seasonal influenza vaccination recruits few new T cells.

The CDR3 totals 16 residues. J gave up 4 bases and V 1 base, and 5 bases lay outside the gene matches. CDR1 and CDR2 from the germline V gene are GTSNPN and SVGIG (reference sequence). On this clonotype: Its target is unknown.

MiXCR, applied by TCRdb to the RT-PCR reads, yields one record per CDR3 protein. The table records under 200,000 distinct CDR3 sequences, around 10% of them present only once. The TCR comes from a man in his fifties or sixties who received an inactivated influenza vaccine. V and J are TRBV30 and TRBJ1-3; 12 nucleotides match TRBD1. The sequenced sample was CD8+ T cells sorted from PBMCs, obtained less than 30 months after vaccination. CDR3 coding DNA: TGTGCCTGGAGTGGCGGGACAGGGGGCCTCGGAAACACCATATATTTT. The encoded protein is CAWSGGTGGLGNTIYF.